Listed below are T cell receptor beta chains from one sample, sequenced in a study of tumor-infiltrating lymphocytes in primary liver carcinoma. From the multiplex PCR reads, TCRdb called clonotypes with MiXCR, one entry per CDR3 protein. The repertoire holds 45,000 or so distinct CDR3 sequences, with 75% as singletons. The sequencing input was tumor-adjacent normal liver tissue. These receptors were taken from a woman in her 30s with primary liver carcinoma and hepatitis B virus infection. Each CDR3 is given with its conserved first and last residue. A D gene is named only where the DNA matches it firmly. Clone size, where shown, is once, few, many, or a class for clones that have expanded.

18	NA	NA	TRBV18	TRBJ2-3	CASSPSIARGITTDTQYF	TGTGCCAGCTCGCCATCAATCGCTAGAGGAATTACCACAGATACGCAGTATTTT
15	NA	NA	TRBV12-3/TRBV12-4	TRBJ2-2	CASSLTIGSTGELLF	TGTGCCAGCAGTTTAACTATCGGGAGCACCGGGGAGCTGCTTTTT
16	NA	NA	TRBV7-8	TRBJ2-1	CAGSPPRGGEYNEQFF	TGTGCAGGCAGCCCCCCTCGGGGCGGAGAGTACAATGAGCAGTTCTTC
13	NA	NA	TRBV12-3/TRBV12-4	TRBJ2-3	CTSCYQYTDTQYF	TGTACCAGCTGTTATCAGTACACAGATACGCAGTATTTC
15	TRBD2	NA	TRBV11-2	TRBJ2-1	CVSSRTSGRINEQFF	TGTGTCAGTAGCCGCACTAGCGGGAGGATCAATGAGCAGTTCTTC
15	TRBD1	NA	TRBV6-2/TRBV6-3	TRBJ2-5	CASCYKHRGRETQYF	TGTGCCAGCTGTTACAAACACAGGGGACGAGAGACCCAGTACTTC
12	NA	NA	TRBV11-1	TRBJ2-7	CAGSFMGHEQNF	TGTGCCGGCAGCTTCATGGGTCACGAGCAGAACTTC
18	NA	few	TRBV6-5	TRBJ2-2	CASSYSPGVGSGTGELFF	TGTGCCAGCAGTTACTCCCCAGGGGTCGGGAGCGGCACCGGGGAGCTGTTTTTT
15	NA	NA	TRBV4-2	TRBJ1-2	CASGPMTESNYGYTF	TGTGCCAGCGGCCCGATGACAGAATCTAACTACGGCTACACCTTC
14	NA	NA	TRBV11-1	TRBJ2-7	CASSRGQSSYEQYF	TGTGCCAGCAGCCGCGGACAGAGTTCCTACGAGCAGTACTTC
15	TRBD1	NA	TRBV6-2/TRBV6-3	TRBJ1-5	CTSNSGTGDYQPQHF	TGTACCAGCAACAGCGGGACAGGGGATTATCAGCCCCAGCATTTT
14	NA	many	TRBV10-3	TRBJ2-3	CATAYQASTDTQYF	TGTGCCACCGCCTACCAGGCTAGCACAGATACGCAGTATTTT
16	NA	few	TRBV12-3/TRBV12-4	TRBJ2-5	CASSLGPPLGKETQYF	TGTGCCAGCAGTTTAGGCCCCCCGTTAGGGAAAGAGACCCAGTACTTC
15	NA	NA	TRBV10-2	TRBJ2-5	CASSEWEGVQEIQYF	TGCGCCAGCAGTGAGTGGGAAGGGGTTCAAGAGATCCAGTACTTC
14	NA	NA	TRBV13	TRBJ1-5	CASSLDGDSQPQHF	TGTGCCAGCAGCTTAGATGGAGACAGTCAGCCCCAACATTTT
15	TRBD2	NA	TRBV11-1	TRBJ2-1	CASRTGTSRYNEQFF	TGTGCCAGCAGAACAGGGACTAGCCGTTACAATGAGCAGTTCTTC
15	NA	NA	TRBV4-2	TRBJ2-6	CASSVFKSGANVLTF	TGTGCCAGCAGCGTATTCAAGTCTGGGGCCAACGTCCTGACTTTC
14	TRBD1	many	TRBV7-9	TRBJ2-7	CASSPQGKGYEQYF	TGTGCCAGCAGCCCACAGGGGAAGGGTTACGAGCAGTACTTC
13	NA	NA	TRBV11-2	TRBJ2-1	CASSHGAYNEQFF	TGTGCCAGCAGCCATGGGGCCTACAATGAGCAGTTCTTC
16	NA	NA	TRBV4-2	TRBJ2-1	CASSQGELAGYNEQLF	TGTGCCAGTAGCCAAGGTGAACTAGCAGGTTACAATGAGCAGTTATTT
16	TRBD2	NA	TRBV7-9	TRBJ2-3	CASSLRASGKTDTQYF	TGTGCTAGCAGCTTAAGGGCTAGCGGCAAGACAGATACGCAGTATTTT
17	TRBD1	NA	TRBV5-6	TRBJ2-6	CASSRDSSFSGANVLTF	TGTGCCAGCAGTAGGGACAGCAGCTTCTCTGGGGCCAACGTCCTGACTTTC
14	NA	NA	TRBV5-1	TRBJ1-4	CSSSLIPADEKLFF	TGCTCCAGCAGCTTGATTCCCGCGGACGAAAAACTGTTTTTT
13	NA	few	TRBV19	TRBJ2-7	CASSINRNYEQYF	TGTGCCAGTAGTATAAACAGAAACTACGAGCAGTACTTC
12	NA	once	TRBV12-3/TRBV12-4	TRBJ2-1	CVSSRPGHGLRF	TGTGTCAGCAGTCGACCGGGACATGGGCTCCGCTTT
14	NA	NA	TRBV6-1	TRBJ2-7	CASRQVWEAYVQYF	TGTGCCAGCAGACAGGTCTGGGAGGCCTACGTGCAGTACTTC
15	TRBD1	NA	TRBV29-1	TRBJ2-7	CSVEEETGFSYQRYF	TGCAGCGTCGAAGAGGAGACAGGGTTCTCGTACCAGCGGTACTTC
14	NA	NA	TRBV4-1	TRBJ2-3	CASSPRSRIDTQYF	TGCGCGAGCAGCCCACGAAGCAGGATAGATACGCAGTATTTT
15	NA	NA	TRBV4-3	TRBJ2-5	CVSSQARDPRRAQYF	TGCGTCAGCAGCCAAGCTAGGGACCCCCGGAGGGCCCAGTACTTC
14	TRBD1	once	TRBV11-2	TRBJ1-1	CAIRYTGERAEAFF	TGTGCCATCAGATATACAGGGGAGAGGGCTGAAGCATTCTTT
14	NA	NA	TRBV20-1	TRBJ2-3	CNARTKLVPDTQYF	TGCAATGCTAGGACGAAACTAGTTCCAGATACGCAGTATTTT